The rows below give T cell receptor beta chains drawn from one sample of a study of vaccination and CD4 T cells after COVID-19. MiXCR, applied by TCRdb to the PCR reads, yields one record per CDR3 protein. The table records under 20,000 distinct CDR3 sequences, approximately 37% of them present only once. Antigens for these TCRs are unknown. Specimen: cultured CD4+ T cells from blood. The receptors stem from a human donor with COVID-19. The CDR3 runs from the conserved cysteine through the conserved F or W. A D gene is named only where the DNA matches it firmly. A row's size may be missing; if present it is once, few, many or a size class.

D gene	CDR3 length	J gene	V gene	clone size	CDR3 DNA	CDR3 protein
TRBD1	14	TRBJ1-2	TRBV10-3	-	TGTGCCAGCTTCCTGGGGGAGACAGGGAACGGCTACACCTTC	CASFLGETGNGYTF
-	13	TRBJ1-2	TRBV30	few	TGTGCCTGGAGCCCCGGGACCCTCTATGGCTACACCTTC	CAWSPGTLYGYTF
-	12	TRBJ1-1	TRBV24-1	medium-sized	TGTGCCACCAGTGATTTCGGGGGGGTGGCTTTCTTT	CATSDFGGVAFF
-	11	TRBJ1-5	TRBV6-1	few	TGTGCCAGCCAGGAGACCCAGCCCCAGCATTTT	CASQETQPQHF
-	13	TRBJ2-7	TRBV7-2	-	TGTGCCAGCAGACGGGGAGAGACCTACGAGCAGTACTTC	CASRRGETYEQYF
-	13	TRBJ2-5	TRBV5-4	few	TGTGCCAGCAGCCCGGGAGTACAGAAGACCCAGTACTTC	CASSPGVQKTQYF
-	15	TRBJ1-5	TRBV6-4	-	TGTGCCAGCAGACGACAGGACCCCCTCAATCAGCCCCAGCATTTT	CASRRQDPLNQPQHF
-	14	TRBJ2-1	TRBV5-4	-	TGTGCCAGCAGCTTGCAGGCCCAAGGGAATGAGCAGTTCTTC	CASSLQAQGNEQFF
-	13	TRBJ1-5	TRBV11-2	few	TGTGCCAGCAGCTTAGACGTGTACCAGCCCCAGCATTTT	CASSLDVYQPQHF
-	15	TRBJ1-2	TRBV4-1	-	TGCGCCAGCAGCCAAGAACCGGCCTTCAACTATGGCTACACCTTC	CASSQEPAFNYGYTF
-	15	TRBJ1-1	TRBV18	once	TGTGCCAGCTCACCAACCCTACCCAAATACACTGAAGCTTTCTTT	CASSPTLPKYTEAFF
-	14	TRBJ1-1	TRBV5-6	-	TGTGCCAGCAGCTTCAGGGGTGGAGGCACTGAAGCTTTCTTT	CASSFRGGGTEAFF
TRBD2	13	TRBJ2-7	TRBV7-3	few	TGTGCCAGCAGCCGGGGGGACCGTTACGAGCAGTACTTC	CASSRGDRYEQYF
TRBD1	15	TRBJ1-5	TRBV2	-	TGTGCCAGCAGAGGGGACAGCCGGGCCAATCAGCCCCAGCATTTT	CASRGDSRANQPQHF
TRBD1	17	TRBJ1-4	TRBV7-8	-	TGTGCCAGCAGCTTAGTGGGACAGGGGGCGGGTAATGAAAAACTGTTTTTT	CASSLVGQGAGNEKLFF
-	14	TRBJ1-5	TRBV28	-	TGTGCCAGCAGTTTATCAGGGTCTAATCAGCCCCAGCATTTT	CASSLSGSNQPQHF
TRBD1	15	TRBJ2-7	TRBV20-1	-	TGCAGTGCTAGGGAGTCAGGGGGCTTAAGGTACGAGCAGTACTTC	CSARESGGLRYEQYF
-	14	TRBJ1-2	TRBV12-3/TRBV12-4	few	TGTGCCAGCAGTTTAGCCAGAAGGTCCCTCGGCTACACCTTC	CASSLARRSLGYTF
-	15	TRBJ1-1	TRBV7-2	-	TGTGCCAGCAGCCCCAACCCAGGGATGGTCACTGAAGCTTTCTTT	CASSPNPGMVTEAFF
-	14	TRBJ2-1	TRBV6-5	-	TGTGCCAGCAGTTACCCGCCCAGCAACAATGAGCAGTTCTTC	CASSYPPSNNEQFF
TRBD1	14	TRBJ1-5	TRBV7-8	few	TGTGCCAGCAGCGCGGGACAGAACAATCAGCCCCAGCATTTT	CASSAGQNNQPQHF
-	13	TRBJ2-7	TRBV6-5	-	TGTGCCAGCAGTTATCGGACAGCCTACGAGCAGTACTTC	CASSYRTAYEQYF
-	17	TRBJ1-4	TRBV6-1	-	TGTGCCAGCAGTCAACCCCGCGGAGGGGCCTCTGGTGAAAAACTGTTTTTT	CASSQPRGGASGEKLFF
-	12	TRBJ1-1	TRBV19	-	TGTGCCAGTAGTATAAGCCAGCTCGGAGCTTTCTTT	CASSISQLGAFF
-	13	TRBJ1-2	TRBV4-3	-	TGCGCCAGCAGCTCATTGATCAACTATGGCTACACCTTC	CASSSLINYGYTF
-	13	TRBJ2-4	TRBV20-1	few	TGCAGTGCTAGTTTGAGGGCGAGTAACATTCAGTACTTC	CSASLRASNIQYF
-	16	TRBJ1-5	TRBV30	-	TGTGCCTGGAGGTCCGGCGGTGGAGGGATAGGTCAGCCCCAGCATTTT	CAWRSGGGGIGQPQHF
-	13	TRBJ2-1	TRBV25-1	-	TGTGCCAGCAGTCAGAGCGGGCGCGATGAGCAGTTCTTC	CASSQSGRDEQFF
-	14	TRBJ1-4	TRBV28	-	TGTGCCAGCAGTTCCGTGAAGGGAGGTGAAAAACTGTTTTTT	CASSSVKGGEKLFF
-	14	TRBJ2-5	TRBV6-5	few	TGTGCCAGCAGTTACTCCGGGGCTCAAGAGACCCAGTACTTC	CASSYSGAQETQYF
TRBD2	13	TRBJ2-7	TRBV20-1	few	TGCAGTGCTCGGACTAGCGGGGGGTTGGGGCAGTACTTC	CSARTSGGLGQYF
TRBD1	15	TRBJ2-5	TRBV19	-	TGTGCCAGTAGTATTTCGGACAGGATCCAAGAGACCCAGTACTTC	CASSISDRIQETQYF
-	15	TRBJ1-3	TRBV28	-	TGTGCCAGCAGTGAGACAGTTAGCTCTGGAAACACCATATATTTT	CASSETVSSGNTIYF
TRBD2	15	TRBJ2-3	TRBV20-1	once	TGCAGTGCCGCGGGAACTAGCGGCCTCACAGATACGCAGTATTTT	CSAAGTSGLTDTQYF
-	15	TRBJ2-3	TRBV18	-	TGTGCCAGCTCACCACGGTGGGGGAGCACAGATACGCAGTATTTT	CASSPRWGSTDTQYF
TRBD1	16	TRBJ2-6	TRBV6-1	-	TGTGCCAGCACGAGACAGGGGGTCTCTGGGGCCAACGTCCTGACTTTC	CASTRQGVSGANVLTF
-	15	TRBJ2-7	TRBV11-2	-	TGTGCCAGCAGCTCCGGGGTGAGTCCGACCTACGAGCAGTACTTC	CASSSGVSPTYEQYF
TRBD1	15	TRBJ1-5	TRBV7-9	-	TGTGCCAGCAGCATAGGGACAGGGGGCTATGGGGCCCAGCATTTT	CASSIGTGGYGAQHF